This TCR beta chain is from a study of human T cells and chemical hapten exposure. TCRdb re-derived calls from the RACE reads in MiXCR, one entry per CDR3 protein. The data hold approximately 38,000 distinct CDR3 sequences, with 10% observed a single time. The time point here: pre-sensitization, week 0. The treatment was: therapeutic diphenylcyclopropenone sensitization with weekly scalp DPC. Study conclusions and caveats: Large CDR3 similarity clusters arose significantly more often from expanded TCRs than from controls. With regard to DPC sensitization, TCRs above 1 in 1000 frequency did not change.

The table lists this clonotype with many counts. The antigen remains unidentified. A read error may account for a junction end that differs from germline. The TCR was taken from a man younger than 45 with alopecia areata. Some clones in this sample may be carry-over from other donors' samples. The source was whole blood, collected in connection with sensitization to the hapten diphenylcyclopropenone (DPC).

In DNA form, the CDR3 reads TGTGCCAGCAGTTTAGCGGGAGGCACCGGGGAGCTGTTTTTT. It is translated as CASSLAGGTGELFF. The rearrangement uses TRBV7-6 and TRBJ2-2; 10 nucleotides agree with TRBD2. Germline V gene sequence: CDR1 SGHVS, CDR2 FNYEAQ. There are 14 residues in the CDR3.